This T cell receptor (beta chain) was captured in a study of T-cell memory formation after mild COVID-19. Via MiXCR, TCRdb re-called the 5' RACE reads, giving one row per CDR3 protein. The table has 350,000 to 450,000 distinct CDR3 sequences, 20% to 30% seen once. The sample comprised PBMCs or a T cell subset sorted from them (not recorded which). The origin of this receptor is an adult woman who had mild COVID-19 (a few samples of this study predate the infection). Cell type and time point are not known.

In DNA, the CDR3 is TGTGCCAGCAGCGTAGTAGGGGCCAAGAACACTGAAGCTTTCTTT. Amino acid sequence: CASSVVGAKNTEAFF. This chain uses TRBV9 with TRBJ1-1; the D gene is possibly TRBD1 (5 bases). The CDR3 is 15 residues long. CDR1 and CDR2 from the germline V gene are SGDLS and YYNGEE. V lost 0 bases to trimming and J lost 1 base, with 10 bases between them.